This is a list of T cell receptor beta chains from one sample in a study of control samples from healthy donors and cancer patients. TCRdb's copy holds only in-frame clones and misses some; the assay was immunoSEQ multiplex PCR. The sample lists approximately 97,000 clones, roughly 80% occurring once. The source material was blood. The origin of the receptors is a man aged 25-45 years in good health. Both conserved end residues are part of each CDR3. A D gene is named only where the DNA matches it firmly. Rows may omit the clone size; those that give it use once, few, many or a size class.

V gene	J gene	D gene	clone size	CDR3 protein	CDR3 DNA
TRBV19	TRBJ1-2	NA	NA	CASNTLWGRGRGGYTF	TGTGCCAGTAACACCTTGTGGGGACGTGGTCGGGGCGGCTACACCTTC
TRBV5-8	TRBJ2-1	NA	NA	CASSLAGAGGEQFF	TGTGCCAGCAGCTTGGCAGGAGCGGGCGGTGAGCAGTTCTTC
TRBV6-2/TRBV6-3	TRBJ1-4	TRBD1	many	CASSYSMGQDPTNEKLFF	TGTGCCAGCAGTTACTCGATGGGACAGGATCCAACTAATGAAAAACTGTTTTTT
TRBV5-1	TRBJ1-6	NA	NA	CASSAGPRDSPLHF	TGCGCCAGCAGCGCCGGACCGAGGGATTCACCCCTCCACTTT
TRBV2	TRBJ1-1	TRBD1	NA	CASSLLQGAGGAFF	TGTGCCAGCAGTCTGCTTCAGGGGGCTGGGGGAGCTTTCTTT
TRBV29-1	TRBJ1-3	NA	NA	CSVDPGSGNTIYF	TGCAGCGTTGATCCAGGGTCAGGAAACACCATATATTTT
TRBV3-1/TRBV3-2	TRBJ2-7	NA	once	CASSQRVTYEQYF	TGTGCCAGCAGCCAAAGGGTCACCTACGAGCAGTACTTC
TRBV28	TRBJ2-7	NA	NA	CASSFFGAYEQYF	TGTGCCAGCAGTTTTTTCGGGGCCTACGAGCAGTACTTC
TRBV11-2	TRBJ2-1	TRBD1	NA	CASSRGQGQFF	TGTGCCAGCAGCCGCGGACAGGGGCAGTTCTTC
TRBV9	TRBJ1-1	NA	NA	CASSPRGAGYGTEAFF	TGTGCCAGCAGCCCTAGGGGGGCAGGGTATGGGACTGAAGCTTTCTTT
TRBV28	TRBJ1-6	NA	NA	CASTLPGQRGPPLHF	TGTGCCAGCACTCTTCCTGGACAGCGCGGTCCACCCCTCCACTTT
TRBV7-2	TRBJ2-2	TRBD1	NA	CASSNNRGRFGELFF	TGTGCCAGCAGCAATAACAGGGGAAGGTTCGGGGAGCTGTTTTTT
TRBV27	TRBJ1-2	NA	NA	CASRRTGPADGYTF	TGTGCCAGCAGGCGCACAGGGCCAGCTGATGGCTACACCTTC
TRBV5-1	TRBJ2-5	NA	NA	CASSLFGGEETQYF	TGCGCCAGCAGCTTGTTCGGGGGTGAGGAGACCCAGTACTTC
TRBV19	TRBJ2-5	TRBD2	NA	CASSIRRGGRETQYF	TGTGCCAGTAGTATTAGGCGGGGGGGCCGGGAGACCCAGTACTTC
TRBV28	TRBJ2-7	TRBD1	few	CASKGAGNSYEQYF	TGTGCCAGCAAGGGGGCCGGGAACTCCTACGAGCAGTACTTC
TRBV6-1	TRBJ2-7	NA	NA	CASSRHQGTYEQYF	TGTGCCAGCAGCCGACATCAGGGTACCTACGAGCAGTACTTC
TRBV5-6	TRBJ2-1	NA	NA	CASSQDMNNEQFF	TGTGCCAGCAGCCAGGACATGAACAATGAGCAGTTCTTC
TRBV5-1	TRBJ1-6	NA	NA	CASSPAGFNSPLHF	TGCGCCAGCAGCCCTGCAGGGTTTAATTCACCCCTCCACTTT
TRBV7-9	TRBJ1-1	NA	NA	CASSPTGFLTEAFF	TGTGCCAGCAGCCCAACAGGGTTCCTGACTGAAGCTTTCTTT
TRBV30	TRBJ1-5	NA	NA	CAWSVQGDQPQHF	TGTGCCTGGAGTGTACAGGGCGATCAGCCCCAGCATTTT
TRBV6-5	TRBJ2-2	NA	NA	CASSYVAGGELFF	TGTGCCAGCAGTTACGTTGCAGGCGGGGAGCTGTTTTTT
TRBV4-2	TRBJ1-5	NA	NA	CASSQAGNSNQPQHF	TGTGCCAGCAGCCAAGCAGGGAATAGCAATCAGCCCCAGCATTTT
TRBV7-3	TRBJ1-1	NA	NA	CASSPAGGGNTEAFF	TGTGCCAGCAGCCCCGCGGGGGGCGGGAACACTGAAGCTTTCTTT
TRBV9	TRBJ2-2	NA	NA	CASSVYTTGELFF	TGTGCCAGCAGCGTTTATACCACCGGGGAGCTGTTTTTT
TRBV7-9	TRBJ1-1	NA	once	CASSLGPELTVEAFF	TGTGCCAGCAGCTTAGGCCCCGAGCTGACAGTTGAAGCTTTCTTT
TRBV5-6	TRBJ1-6	NA	NA	CASSLTASPLHF	TGTGCCAGCAGCCTCACGGCTTCACCCCTCCACTTT
TRBV7-3	TRBJ1-5	NA	NA	CASSQGPEQPQHF	TGTGCCAGCAGCCAAGGCCCAGAGCAGCCCCAGCATTTT
TRBV6-5	TRBJ1-2	NA	NA	CASSYSGGGGYTF	TGTGCCAGCAGTTACTCGGGGGGTGGAGGCTACACCTTC
TRBV27	TRBJ1-6	TRBD1	NA	CASRDRGTASPLHF	TGTGCCAGCCGGGACAGGGGGACGGCTTCACCCCTCCACTTT
TRBV9	TRBJ2-3	TRBD2	NA	CASSVWGGNRRLNTDTQYF	TGTGCCAGCAGCGTATGGGGGGGTAACAGACGACTTAACACAGATACGCAGTATTTT
TRBV7-2	TRBJ1-2	TRBD1	NA	CASSSLRGSYGYTF	TGTGCCAGCAGCTCTCTCAGGGGGAGCTATGGCTACACCTTC
TRBV7-2	TRBJ1-3	NA	NA	CASSRSKSGNTIYF	TGTGCCAGCAGTCGAAGTAAATCTGGAAACACCATATATTTT
TRBV28	TRBJ1-2	TRBD1	many	CASRPDRENYGYTF	TGTGCCAGCAGACCCGACAGGGAGAACTATGGCTACACCTTC
TRBV7-3	TRBJ2-1	TRBD2	NA	CASSPQGVAGGYEQFF	TGTGCCAGCAGCCCCCAAGGAGTAGCGGGGGGGTATGAGCAGTTCTTC
TRBV11-2	TRBJ2-3	TRBD1	NA	CASSLGQGADTQYF	TGTGCCAGCAGCTTAGGACAGGGGGCAGATACGCAGTATTTT
TRBV7-3	TRBJ2-3	NA	NA	CASSPLGQSTDTQYF	TGTGCCAGCAGCCCCTTAGGACAGAGCACAGATACGCAGTATTTT